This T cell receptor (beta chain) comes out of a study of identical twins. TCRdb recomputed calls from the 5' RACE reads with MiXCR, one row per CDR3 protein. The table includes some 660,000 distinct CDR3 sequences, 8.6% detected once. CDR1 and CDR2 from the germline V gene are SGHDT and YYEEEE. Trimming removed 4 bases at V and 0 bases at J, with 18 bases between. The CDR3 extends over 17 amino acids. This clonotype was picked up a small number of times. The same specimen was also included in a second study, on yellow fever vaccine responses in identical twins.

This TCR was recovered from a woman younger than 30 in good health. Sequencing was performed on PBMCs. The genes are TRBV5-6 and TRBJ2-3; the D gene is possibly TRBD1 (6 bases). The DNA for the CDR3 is TGTGCCAGCAGCCGCAGGCAGGGGCTCCCTAGCACAGATACGCAGTATTTT. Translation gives CASSRRQGLPSTDTQYF.